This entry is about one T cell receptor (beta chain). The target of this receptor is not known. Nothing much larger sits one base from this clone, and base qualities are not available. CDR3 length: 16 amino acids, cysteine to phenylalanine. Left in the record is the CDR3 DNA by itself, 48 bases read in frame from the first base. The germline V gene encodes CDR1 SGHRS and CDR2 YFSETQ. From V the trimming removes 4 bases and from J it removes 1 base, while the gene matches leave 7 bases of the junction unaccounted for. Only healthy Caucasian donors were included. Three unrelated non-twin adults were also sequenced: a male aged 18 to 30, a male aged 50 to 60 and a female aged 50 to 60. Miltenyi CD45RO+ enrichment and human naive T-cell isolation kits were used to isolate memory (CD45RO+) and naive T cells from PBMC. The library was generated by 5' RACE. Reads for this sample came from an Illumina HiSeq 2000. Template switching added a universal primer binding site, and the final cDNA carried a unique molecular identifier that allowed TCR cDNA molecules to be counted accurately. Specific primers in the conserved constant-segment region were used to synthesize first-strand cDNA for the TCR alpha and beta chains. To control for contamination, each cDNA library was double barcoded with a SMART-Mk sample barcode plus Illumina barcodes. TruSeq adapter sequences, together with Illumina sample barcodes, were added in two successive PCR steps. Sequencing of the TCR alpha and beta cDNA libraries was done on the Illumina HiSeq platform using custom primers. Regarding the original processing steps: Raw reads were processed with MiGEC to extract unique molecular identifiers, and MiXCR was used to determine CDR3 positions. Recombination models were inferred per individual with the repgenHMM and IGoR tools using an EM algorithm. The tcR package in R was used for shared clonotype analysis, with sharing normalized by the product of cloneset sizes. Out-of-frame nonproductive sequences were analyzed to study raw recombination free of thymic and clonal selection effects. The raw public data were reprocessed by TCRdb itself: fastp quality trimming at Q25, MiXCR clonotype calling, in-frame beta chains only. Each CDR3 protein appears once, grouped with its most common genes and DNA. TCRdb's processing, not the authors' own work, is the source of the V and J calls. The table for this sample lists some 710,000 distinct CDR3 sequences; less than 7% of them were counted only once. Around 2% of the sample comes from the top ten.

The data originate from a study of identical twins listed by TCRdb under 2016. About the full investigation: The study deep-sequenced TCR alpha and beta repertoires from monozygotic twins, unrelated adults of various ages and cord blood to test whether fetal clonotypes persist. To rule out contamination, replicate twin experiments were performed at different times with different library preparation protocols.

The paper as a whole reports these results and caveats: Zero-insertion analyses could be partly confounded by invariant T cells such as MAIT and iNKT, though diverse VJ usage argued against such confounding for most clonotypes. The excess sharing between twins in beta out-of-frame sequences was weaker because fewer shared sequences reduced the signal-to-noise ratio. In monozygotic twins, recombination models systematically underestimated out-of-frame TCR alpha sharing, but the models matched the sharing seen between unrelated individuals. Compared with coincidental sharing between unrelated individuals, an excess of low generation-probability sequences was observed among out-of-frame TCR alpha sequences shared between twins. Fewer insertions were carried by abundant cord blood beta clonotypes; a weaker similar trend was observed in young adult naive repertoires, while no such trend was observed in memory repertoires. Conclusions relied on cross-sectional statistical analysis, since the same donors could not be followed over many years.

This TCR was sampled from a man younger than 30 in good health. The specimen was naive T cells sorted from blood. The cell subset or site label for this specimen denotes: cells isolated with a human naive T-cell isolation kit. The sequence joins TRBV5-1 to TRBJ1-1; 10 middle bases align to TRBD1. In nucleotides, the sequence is TGCGCCAGCAGCGACCCCCGGGACAGGGGGAACACTGAAGCTTTCTTT. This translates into CASSDPRDRGNTEAFF.